These 27 T cell receptor beta chains share one sample of origin, sequenced in a study of control samples from healthy donors and cancer patients. The protocol was immunoSEQ multiplex PCR, while the TCRdb copy is restricted to in-frame clones and leaves out a portion. The sample has 75,000 to 95,000 clones; roughly 80% are singletons. The sample taken for sequencing was PBMCs. The receptors stem from a man in his 70s with lung cancer.

The V and J genes are TRBV7-6 and TRBJ2-3, with D perhaps TRBD1 (6 bases). This CDR3 comprises 14 residues. Germline V gene data show CDR1 as SGHVS and CDR2 as FNYEAQ. V was clipped by 1 base and J by 5 bases, with 10 bases between them. The CDR3 coding sequence is TGTGCCAGCAGCTTAGGTACAGGGAAAGATACGCAGTATTTT. The encoded protein is CASSLGTGKDTQYF.

The chain carries TRBV5-4 and TRBJ1-1, with no clear D. The germline CDR1 and CDR2 sequences are SGHNT and YYREEE (reference sequence). The CDR3 contains 14 residues. V lost 1 base, J lost 4 bases, and 11 bases lay in between. The CDR3 spells CASSLPEGITEAFF. The CDR3 DNA sequence: TGTGCCAGCAGCTTGCCTGAAGGGATCACTGAAGCTTTCTTT.

The chain uses TRBV25-1 and TRBJ1-1; no definite D call. The length of the CDR3 is 12 residues. The germline V gene encodes CDR1 MGHDK and CDR2 SYGVNS. V was clipped by 6 bases and J by 7 bases, with 12 bases between them. CDR3 amino acids: CASRGRQNEAFF. The CDR3 nucleotides are TGTGCCAGCAGAGGTCGGCAGAATGAAGCTTTCTTT.

The chain uses TRBV27 and TRBJ2-1; unclear D gene. The CDR3 totals 14 residues. Germline assignment: CDR1 MNHEY and CDR2 SMNVEV (reference sequence). Trimming took 2 bases from V and 5 from J, leaving 10 bases between them. Written as DNA, the CDR3 is TGTGCCAGCAGTTTAGGGCAGCGTAACAATGAGCAGTTCTTC. It yields the protein CASSLGQRNNEQFF.

DNA of the CDR3: TGCAGCGGGACTTCACTAGCGGGGGGCTACAATGAGCAGTTCTTC. Translated: CSGTSLAGGYNEQFF. The rearrangement uses TRBV29-1 and TRBJ2-1; 12 bases agree with TRBD2. The CDR3 has 15 amino acids. Trimming took 7 bases from V and 3 from J; bases not matched to a gene: 7. Germline assignment: CDR1 SQVTM and CDR2 ANQGSEA.

A word on this clone: The junction differs from germline at one of its ends, possibly a read error. The gene calls are TRBV6-5 and TRBJ1-2, with D maybe TRBD1 (5 bases). The germline CDR1 and CDR2 sequences are MNHEY and SVGAGI. This CDR3 region has 14 residues. CDR3 protein: CASSYFDGTKKREF. CDR3 coding DNA: TGTGCCAGCAGTTACTTTGACGGGACCAAGAAAAGAGAATTC.

The genes are TRBV14 and TRBJ2-2, with 7 bases matching TRBD1. Germline lookup yields CDR1 SGHDN and CDR2 FVKESK. V lost 10 bases to trimming and J lost 4 bases; unmatched junction nucleotides: 6. This CDR3 comprises 13 residues. The CDR3 sequence is CATGTASTGELFF. The CDR3 DNA sequence: TGTGCCACCGGGACAGCAAGCACCGGGGAGCTGTTTTTT.

The J gene is TRBJ2-7, the V gene TRBV3-1 (or the pseudogene TRBV3-2); D assignment may be TRBD1 or TRBD2 (5 bases each). CDR3 size: 15 residues. Germline assignment: CDR1 LGHDT and CDR2 YNNKEL (reference sequence). Trimming took 5 bases from V and 7 from J, leaving 21 bases between them. The CDR3 coding sequence is TGTGCCAGCAGCAAATCAGGCAGGGCGGGTAAGGAGCAGTACTTC. It encodes CASSKSGRAGKEQYF.

The table lists this clone with a count of one. The J gene is TRBJ2-7, the V gene TRBV24-1; D may be TRBD2 (6 bases). The V end lost 3 bases, the J end lost 2 bases, and 13 bases lay between the germline ends. Germline V gene lookup returns CDR1 KGHDR and CDR2 SFDVKD. The CDR3 has 15 amino acids. CDR3 DNA sequence: TGTGCCACCAGTGATGCCACTAGCCCCACCTACGAGCAGTACTTC. Amino acid sequence: CATSDATSPTYEQYF.

The chain has TRBV7-3 and TRBJ1-2; a possible D gene is TRBD1 (6 bases). CDR3 length: 13 amino acids. Trimming left V 5 bases short and J 8 bases short, with 15 bases between. The germline V gene has CDR1 SGHTA and CDR2 FQGTGA. Written as DNA, the CDR3 is TGTGCCAGCAGCCCTAACAGGGCTGGAGGCTACACCTTC. It yields the protein CASSPNRAGGYTF. Filled out from reference TRBV7-3 and TRBJ1-2, the complete variable domain reads GAGVSQTPSNKVTEKGKYVELRCDPISGHTALYWYRQSLGQGPEFLIYFQGTGAADDSGLPNDRFFAVRPEGSVSTLKIQRTERGDSAVYLCASSPNRAGGYTFGSGTRLTVV.

The rearrangement uses TRBV2 and TRBJ2-3; 9 bases match TRBD1. J gave up 2 bases and V 7 bases, and 4 bases lay outside the gene matches. This CDR3 has 14 amino acids. Germline V lookup: CDR1 SNHLY, CDR2 FYNNEI. In DNA, the CDR3 is TGTGCCAGCACCCGGGACAGGGTCACAGATACGCAGTATTTT. Its translation is CASTRDRVTDTQYF.

In this sample, this clone turned up once. CDR3 nucleotides: TGTGCCAGCAGTTTAGAGACAGGGGGTACGCAGTATTTT. It encodes CASSLETGGTQYF. The genes are TRBV12-3 or TRBV12-4 and TRBJ2-3; 9 nucleotides agree with TRBD1. CDR3 length: 13 amino acids. V shed 1 base, J shed 8 bases, and the junction held 1 base outside the gene matches.

V is TRBV18 and J is TRBJ1-5; D remains ambiguous. CDR3 length: 14 amino acids. CDR1 KGHSH and CDR2 LQKENI come from the germline V gene. V shed 1 base and J shed 6 bases, with 10 bases lying between them. The CDR3 nucleotides are TGTGCCAGCTCACCACAGAAAGGGTCTCAGCCCCAGCATTTT. This sequence encodes CASSPQKGSQPQHF.

CDR3 bases: TGCGCCAGCAGCCAAGATTACGGGGGGCTCGGTGGGGCCAACGTCCTGACTTTC. This encodes CASSQDYGGLGGANVLTF. The chain combines TRBV4-1 with TRBJ2-6, with D possibly matching TRBD2 (7 bases). Trimming cost V 0 bases and J 3 bases, with 15 bases left between them. The V gene's germline CDR1 is MGHRA and CDR2 YSYEKL. The CDR3 extends over 18 amino acids.

The V call is TRBV2, the J call TRBJ1-1; 9 positions agree with TRBD1. Germline V gene lookup returns CDR1 SNHLY and CDR2 FYNNEI. The CDR3 contains 14 residues. Trimming at V came to 6 bases and at J to 6 bases, leaving 8 bases not matched to a gene. The CDR3, as DNA: TGTGCCAGCAGGAACCCGGGACAGGGCGCTGAAGCTTTCTTT. Amino acid sequence: CASRNPGQGAEAFF.

The chain uses TRBV19 and TRBJ2-7; D remains unclear. V was pared by 3 bases and J by 2 bases, with 11 bases between. This CDR3 spans 14 amino acids. Germline V gene sequence: CDR1 LNHDA, CDR2 SQIVND (reference sequence). The CDR3 coding sequence is TGTGCCAGTAGTATTAGTGGACCCGCCTACGAGCAGTACTTC. Encoded protein: CASSISGPAYEQYF.

This clone was recorded a few times. V is TRBV6-5 and J is TRBJ2-1; 10 bases are a match to TRBD2. The CDR3 has 14 amino acids. Trimming removed 2 bases from V and 12 bases from J; junction bases left unmatched: 7. Germline CDR1 is MNHEY and CDR2 is SVGAGI. CDR3 region: CASSYEAGGRRQFF. CDR3 in DNA: TGTGCCAGCAGTTACGAAGCGGGGGGGCGCAGGCAGTTCTTC.

The rearrangement joins TRBV5-1 to TRBJ2-3; no clear D gene. The CDR3 runs to 15 residues. Trimming stripped 0 bases from V and 6 bases from J, with 14 bases between. Germline CDR1 SGHRS, CDR2 YFSETQ. The CDR3 loop is CASSLAGQNTDTQYF. DNA of the CDR3: TGCGCCAGCAGCTTGGCCGGGCAGAACACCGATACGCAGTATTTT.

This clone has just a few counts. Other DNA sequences in this sample translate to the same CDR3. The J gene is TRBJ2-1, the V gene TRBV4-1; 11 bases align to TRBD2. Germline V CDR1 and CDR2: MGHRA, YSYEKL. This CDR3 spans 16 amino acids. V was pared by 1 base and J by 6 bases, with 5 bases of the junction left unmatched. The CDR3 here is CASSQVPGLAANEQFF. The DNA of the CDR3 is TGCGCCAGCAGCCAAGTTCCGGGACTAGCGGCCAATGAGCAGTTCTTC.

This chain joins TRBV19 and TRBJ1-4; 9 nucleotides match TRBD1. From germline, CDR1 is LNHDA and CDR2 SQIVND (reference sequence). The CDR3 consists of 15 residues. The ends lost 5 bases at V and 8 bases at J; junction bases unmatched: 9. CDR3 protein: CASSPDRGIGEKLFF. The DNA for the CDR3 is TGTGCCAGTAGTCCAGACAGGGGGATTGGAGAAAAACTGTTTTTT.

A single count supports this clone. The chain couples TRBV11-3 to TRBJ2-5; 8 positions agree with TRBD2. Germline CDR1 SGHNT, CDR2 YENEEA. V dropped 1 base and J dropped 5; count of bases not matched to a gene: 6. The CDR3 is 15 residues long. The CDR3 nucleotides read TGTGCCAGCAGCTTAGGAGCGGGGGCGGCGGAGACCCAGTACTTC. Residues: CASSLGAGAAETQYF.

The chain has TRBV7-9 and TRBJ2-3; D possibly matches TRBD1 or TRBD2 (6 bases each). V was pared by 3 bases and J by 0 bases, with 10 bases between. The CDR3 runs 15 residues. Germline V gives CDR1 SEHNR, CDR2 FQNEAQ (reference sequence). The CDR3 coding sequence is TGTGCCAGCAGCTTCCGGGGGCGGAGCACAGATACGCAGTATTTT. Its protein product is CASSFRGRSTDTQYF.

This clone showed up just a few times. CDR3 residues: CASRGTAYNEQFF. CDR3 nucleotides: TGTGCCAGCAGGGGAACCGCTTACAATGAGCAGTTCTTC. The rearrangement uses TRBV6-6 and TRBJ2-1; D remains unclear. Germline CDR1 and CDR2: MNHNY and SVGAGI (reference sequence). Trimming left V 6 bases short and J 4 bases short, with 10 bases between. CDR3 size: 13 residues.

This clone was observed once. J is TRBJ1-6 and V is TRBV19; D may be TRBD1 (5 bases). Trimming removed 6 bases at V and 0 bases at J, with 9 bases between. The CDR3 runs 15 residues. The germline CDR1 and CDR2 sequences are LNHDA and SQIVND (reference sequence). CDR3 in DNA: TGTGCCAGTAGACACAGGAGCTCCTATAATTCACCCCTCCACTTT. Amino acid sequence: CASRHRSSYNSPLHF. The whole variable domain, filled in from reference TRBV19 and TRBJ1-6, reads DGGITQSPKYLFRKEGQNVTLSCEQNLNHDAMYWYRQDPGQGLRLIYYSQIVNDFQKGDIAEGYSVSREKKESFPLTVTSAQKNPTAFYLCASRHRSSYNSPLHFGNGTRLTVT.

The chain joins TRBV5-1 to TRBJ2-7; TRBD1 might be the D (7 bases). Germline loops: CDR1 SGHRS, CDR2 YFSETQ. Trimming removed 4 bases from V and 1 base from J, with 24 bases in between. The CDR3 contains 18 residues. The CDR3 nucleotides read TGCGCCAGCAGCCCGGGGGTCACCGGGACAGAAAAATCCTACGAGCAGTACTTC. It specifies CASSPGVTGTEKSYEQYF.

The J gene is TRBJ2-6, the V gene TRBV30; D gene uncertain. Germline CDR1 is GTSNPN and CDR2 is SVGIG (reference sequence). V lost 0 bases, J lost 0 bases, and 21 bases lay in between. The CDR3 is made up of 20 amino acids. The CDR3 sequence: CAWSVYLDLISYSGANVLTF. In DNA, the CDR3 is TGTGCCTGGAGTGTATACTTGGACCTAATCTCTTACTCTGGGGCCAACGTCCTGACTTTC.

This clone was seen a handful of times. This rearrangement joins TRBV21-1 to TRBJ1-5; the table's D call, TRBD1, has no DNA check behind it. TRBV21-1 is described as a pseudogene. The CDR3 totals 15 residues. The DNA for the CDR3 is TGTGCCAGCAGCGTACGGCGACAGGGCAATCAGCCCCAGCATTTT. Translating it yields CASSVRRQGNQPQHF.